This T cell receptor beta chain was obtained from a study of blood T cell repertoires in COVID-19. At the level of the study: Material from acute and convalescent COVID-19 was sourced from the United States, Italy and Spain. T cells, B-cell-depleted T cells, or PBMCs provided the cDNA or gDNA that served as material.

J gave up 4 bases and V 11 bases, and 12 bases lay outside the gene matches. The CDR3 runs 15 residues. Germline CDR1 is MDHEN and CDR2 is SYDVKM. This clone was seen a handful of times. Source study methods: Scientists estimated how many nucleated cells there were by amplifying reference gene primers. TCRdb's copy holds only in-frame clones and misses some; the assay was immunoSEQ multiplex PCR. V and J calls and clone size are copied from that table; D and trimming were computed from the DNA. The sample holds 150,000 to 200,000 clones, 83% seen once. V gene TRBV28 combines with J gene TRBJ1-1, with 11 bases lining up with TRBD1. Sequenced input: peripheral blood. The TCR originated in an older woman who had recovered from COVID-19. As DNA, the CDR3 is TGTGCCGTTCAACGATCCGGGACAGGGGGCACTGAAGCTTTCTTT. Protein product: CAVQRSGTGGTEAFF.